Listed here are 23 T cell receptor beta chains from one sample, sequenced in a study of T cells in Graves' hyperthyroidism and ophthalmopathy. The source material, RNA transcripts, was used to amplify TCR beta CDR3 regions. First-round RT-PCR with HTBI primers amplified the TCR CDR3 region. A single record per CDR3 protein comes from TCRdb applying MiXCR to the multiplex PCR reads. Among hundreds of thousands of distinct CDR3 sequences listed, approximately 14% were seen once. Sequencing used blood. These receptor sequences come from a man between 18 and 29 years old with Graves' ophthalmopathy.

This clonotype was counted many times. This chain joins TRBV24-1 and TRBJ2-5; tentative D call: TRBD1 (6 bases). Germline V gene lookup returns CDR1 KGHDR and CDR2 SFDVKD. The CDR3 runs to 13 residues. The V gene lost 3 bases and the J gene lost 5 bases, with 9 bases spanning the gap. CDR3 in DNA: TGTGCCACCAGTGATCTTGACAGGGAGACCCAGTACTTC. It codes for CATSDLDRETQYF.

This sequence joins TRBV7-9 and TRBJ2-1; 15 bases are shared with TRBD2. Unmatched junction bases numbered 2, after V lost 0 bases and J lost 8 bases. The CDR3 has 16 amino acids. CDR1 and CDR2 (germline): SEHNR, FQNEAQ (reference sequence). The CDR3, as DNA: TGTGCCAGCAGCTTAGCCGGACTAGCGGGGGGGTATGAGCAGTTCTTC. Translation: CASSLAGLAGGYEQFF.

Remarks on this clonotype: A read error is possible here, since a much larger clone lies one base away. This CDR3 fails to terminate in the conserved phenylalanine or tryptophan, so it likely reflects a read error. The gene calls are TRBV6-2 or TRBV6-3 and TRBJ2-6, with D uncertain. There are 18 residues in the CDR3. Looked up from germline, CDR1 is MNHEY and CDR2 is SVGEGT. The V and J ends lost 2 bases and 2 bases respectively, with 16 bases between them. The CDR3 nucleotides are TGTGCCAGCAGTTACGACGTCCCCGAGTGGGCTGGGGCCAACGTCCTGACTCTC. This encodes CASSYDVPEWAGANVLTL.

The gene calls are TRBV10-3 and TRBJ1-2; TRBD1 is a possible D gene (5 bases). The CDR3 length is 13 residues. Trimming pared 6 bases from V and 3 bases from J, leaving 11 bases between. CDR1 and CDR2 from the germline V gene are ENHRY and SYGVKD. The CDR3 here is CAIRGGTDYGYTF. The CDR3 DNA sequence: TGTGCCATCAGAGGAGGGACTGACTATGGCTACACCTTC.

This clonotype was detected a few times. The chain recombines TRBV10-2 with TRBJ2-7, with 9 positions matching TRBD1. The CDR3 length is 14 residues. Germline V CDR1 and CDR2: WSHSY, SAAADI. The trim removed 6 bases at V and 5 bases at J, leaving 8 bases unmatched. The DNA of the CDR3 is TGCGCCAGCAGGGAAGGGACAGGGACCCACGAGCAGTACTTC. Residues: CASREGTGTHEQYF.

This clonotype was counted a few times. The rearrangement links TRBV11-3 to TRBJ2-2; weak D call: TRBD2 (7 bases). The CDR3 covers 17 residues. Trimming pared 2 bases from V and 1 base from J, leaving 14 bases between. Per the germline V gene, CDR1 is SGHNT and CDR2 is YENEEA. The CDR3 nucleotides are TGTGCCAGCAGCTTAACCGGCGGGGGCCAGAACACCGGGGAGCTGTTTTTT. Its translation: CASSLTGGGQNTGELFF.

This clonotype was counted ten times or more. The gene calls are TRBV20-1 and TRBJ2-3; weak D call: TRBD2 (6 bases). There are 17 residues in the CDR3. CDR1 and CDR2 (germline): DFQATT, SNEGSKA (reference sequence). Deletions cut 2 bases from V and 4 bases from J, with 22 bases between. The CDR3 sequence: CSARSSDGSGGADTQYF. The CDR3 DNA reads as TGCAGTGCTAGATCTTCCGATGGGAGCGGAGGGGCAGATACGCAGTATTTT.

Many counts were recorded for this clonotype. The gene calls are TRBV20-1 and TRBJ2-5, with 7 bases matching TRBD1. CDR3 length: 12 residues. V lost 6 bases to trimming and J lost 9 bases; unmatched junction nucleotides: 10. CDR1 and CDR2 from the germline V gene are DFQATT and SNEGSKA (reference sequence). The CDR3 spells CSAKGQLEAQYF. The CDR3 DNA is TGCAGTGCAAAGGGACAGCTTGAGGCCCAGTACTTC.

This clonotype was seen many times. The rearrangement uses TRBV2 and TRBJ1-5, with TRBD1 matching 10 bases. V gave up 6 bases and J gave up 6 bases; unmatched junction bases: 5. This CDR3 region has 14 residues. Germline V gene data show CDR1 as SNHLY and CDR2 as FYNNEI. This chain's CDR3 is CASRETGGVQPQHF. As DNA, the CDR3 is TGTGCCAGCAGGGAGACAGGGGGCGTTCAGCCCCAGCATTTT.

This clonotype has only a few counts. The chain has TRBV5-4 and TRBJ2-5; 7 bases line up with TRBD2. The CDR3 extends over 16 amino acids. CDR1 and CDR2 from the germline V gene are SGHNT and YYREEE (reference sequence). V gave up 2 bases and J gave up 5 bases; unmatched junction bases: 12. CDR3 in amino acids: CASSLDGRGLFETQYF. In DNA form, the CDR3 reads TGTGCCAGCAGCTTAGATGGGCGGGGGTTATTTGAGACCCAGTACTTC.

The V and J genes are TRBV29-1 and TRBJ1-3; D is unresolved. This CDR3 comprises 17 residues. Per germline, CDR1 SQVTM and CDR2 ANQGSEA. V lost 6 bases and J lost 0, with 21 bases in between. The CDR3 protein is CSVQSSSGRNSGNTIYF. CDR3 DNA: TGCAGCGTCCAAAGTTCGTCTGGACGCAACTCTGGAAACACCATATATTTT.

The table lists this clonotype with many counts. This chain joins TRBV12-3 or TRBV12-4 and TRBJ2-5; TRBD1 agrees at 8 bases. This CDR3 has 14 amino acids. V dropped 3 bases and J dropped 5; count of bases not matched to a gene: 5. The CDR3: CASSFAGGLETQYF. In nucleotides, the CDR3 is TGTGCCAGCAGTTTCGCAGGGGGCTTGGAGACCCAGTACTTC.

With respect to this clonotype: A much larger clone lies a single base off, so this may be a read error. V usage is TRBV5-1 and J usage is TRBJ2-1; 11 nucleotides align to TRBD2. From germline, CDR1 is SGHRS and CDR2 YFSETQ. After removal of 5 bases from V and 5 bases from J, the junction contained 6 bases not matched to a gene. The CDR3 length is 15 residues. The CDR3 DNA reads as TGCGCCAGCAGTTTTAGCGGGGGGGTGAACAATGAGCAGTTCTTC. Translation gives CASSFSGGVNNEQFF.

This clonotype was detected a few times. A read error is possible here, since a much larger clone lies one base away. This sequence joins TRBV6-1 and TRBJ2-7; 8 positions agree with TRBD1. CDR3 size: 13 residues. Germline CDR1 is MNHNS and CDR2 is SASEGT. The CDR3 DNA reads as TGTGCCGGCAGTGAGGGGACAGGACGCGAGCAGTACTTC. This sequence encodes CAGSEGTGREQYF.

This clonotype occurred a few times. This chain links TRBV7-9 with TRBJ1-1, with D perhaps matching TRBD1 (6 bases). CDR3 length equals 16 residues. Trimming removed 1 base from V and 4 bases from J, with 16 bases in between. Germline-derived CDR1 and CDR2 are SEHNR and FQNEAQ (reference sequence). The CDR3 DNA is TGTGCCAGCAGCTTAGTCCCCAGGGGCGGCGGCACTGAAGCTTTCTTT. Protein: CASSLVPRGGGTEAFF.

This clonotype has ten or more counts. The J gene is TRBJ2-7, the V gene TRBV20-1; unclear D gene. Per germline, CDR1 DFQATT and CDR2 SNEGSKA (reference sequence). V dropped 0 bases and J dropped 1 base, with 10 bases sitting between them. The CDR3 has 14 residues. The CDR3 nucleotides read TGCAGTGCTAGAGATCCTCGAGTTTCCTACGAGCAGTACTTC. This encodes CSARDPRVSYEQYF.

A remark on this clonotype: This may be a read error, as it is one base from a much larger clone. The CDR3 bases are TGTGCCACCAGCAGAGATCGCGGTAGCGGAAGCACCGGGGAGCTGTTTTTT. As protein: CATSRDRGSGSTGELFF. The chain has TRBV15 and TRBJ2-2, with D possibly matching TRBD2 (6 bases). The CDR3 is 17 residues long. In germline, CDR1 is LNHNV, CDR2 YYDKDF (reference sequence). Trimming cost V 0 bases and J 4 bases, with 15 bases left between them.

This clonotype was picked up many times. The V call is TRBV5-1, the J call TRBJ2-2; 10 bases map to TRBD1. Germline V gene lookup returns CDR1 SGHRS and CDR2 YFSETQ. The junction had 4 bases not matched to a gene; V was cut back by 2 bases and J by 6 bases. The CDR3 totals 15 residues. The CDR3 loop is CASSFPGTGAGELFF. CDR3 nucleotides: TGCGCCAGCAGCTTTCCCGGGACAGGGGCCGGGGAGCTGTTTTTT.

This clonotype was counted many times. V is TRBV5-1 and J is TRBJ1-1, with 7 bases lining up with TRBD1. V was clipped by 0 bases and J by 1 base; unmatched bases: 6. Germline loops: CDR1 SGHRS, CDR2 YFSETQ. The length of the CDR3 is 16 residues. CDR3 region: CASSLGKGATNTEAFF. CDR3 bases: TGCGCCAGCAGCTTGGGGAAGGGGGCGACGAACACTGAAGCTTTCTTT.

J is TRBJ1-4 and V is TRBV9; weak D call: TRBD1 (5 bases). Deletions cut 4 bases from V and 5 bases from J, with 12 bases between. The germline CDR1 and CDR2 sequences are SGDLS and YYNGEE. The CDR3 has 14 residues. As DNA, the CDR3 is TGTGCCAGCAGCTTCGGGACGGTGAATGAAAAACTGTTTTTT. Residues: CASSFGTVNEKLFF.

V and J are TRBV6-4 and TRBJ2-2, with 8 nucleotides matching TRBD1. CDR3 size: 14 residues. CDR1 and CDR2 (germline): MRHNA, SNTAGT. V gave up 3 bases and J gave up 3 bases; unmatched junction bases: 0. Here the CDR3 DNA reads TGTGCCAGCAGTGAGGACAGGGACACCGGGGAGCTGTTTTTT. Translating gives CASSEDRDTGELFF.

This clonotype appeared many times. This chain links TRBV7-2 with TRBJ2-7, with a tentative D call TRBD1 (7 bases). Trimming shortened V by 0 bases and J by 4 bases, and 13 bases separated the two germline ends. The germline V gene encodes CDR1 SGHTA and CDR2 FQGNSA. CDR3 size: 15 residues. DNA of the CDR3: TGTGCCAGCAGCTTAGCGGAGGGGGCGGGTTACGAGCAGTACTTC. Amino acid sequence: CASSLAEGAGYEQYF.

In this sample, this clonotype turned up many times. The chain is built from TRBV5-8 and TRBJ1-4, with D perhaps TRBD1 (5 bases). V lost 3 bases and J lost 7, with 16 bases in between. Germline CDR1 reads SGHTS; CDR2 reads YDEGEE. CDR3 size: 15 residues. The CDR3 sequence: CASSWQGGGSEKLFF. The CDR3 nucleotides are TGTGCCAGCAGCTGGCAGGGTGGAGGAAGTGAAAAACTGTTTTTT.